What follows describes a single TCR beta chain. Its antigen target is currently unknown. The input lacks base qualities; no much larger clone sits a single base away. TCR beta libraries were generated from genomic DNA with the immunoSEQ kit, following the manufacturer's recommendations. To prepare the libraries, a first multiplex PCR with proprietary primers was run, followed by a second PCR that added unique barcodes, and a bead cleanup was done after each round. A kit-provided positive control reaction and a negative control reaction were included in every sample batch. The final libraries underwent checking on an Agilent 4200 TapeStation D1000 ScreenTape, volumetric pooling, and quantification by qPCR. Sequencing was performed on an Illumina NextSeq500 using a MidOutput 150-cycle cartridge, with 156 Read1 cycles, 15 Index1 cycles, and the kit custom primers. The pooled library was loaded at around 1.1 pM with a roughly 22% PhiX control spike-in. The original pipeline was this. Vendor-processed data were analyzed in R, and a clonotype was defined as all T cells sharing the same CDR3 nucleotide sequence. In the clone abundance analyses, frequencies in each sample were normalized to that sample's 10,000 most abundant clones. Public T cell clones, which averaged fewer than five per sample, were removed prior to analysis. Tumor-enriched and baseline blood-enriched clonotypes were defined by at least a 32-fold difference in abundance between compartments. A beta-binomial differential abundance model was used to identify clonotypes that expanded or contracted between blood time points. Tumor-blood repertoire similarity was measured with the Baroni-Urbani and Buser coefficient, and group comparisons used two-tailed Wilcoxon tests in R. This immuneACCESS table, as held by TCRdb, lists in-frame sequences with V and J called but not all clones. Of the missing ones, under half trace to an unresolved V gene in checked studies; the others have no known cause. D and trimming come from the DNA, and the V and J calls and clone size come from that table. This sample lists 95,000 to 150,000 clones; around 81% were detected once. About 5.3% of the sample rests with the top ten.

Compared with germline, V lacks 2 bases and J lacks 14 bases; bases without a gene match: 10. Via the germline V gene, CDR1 is MNHNS and CDR2 SASEGT. The CDR3 holds 15 amino acids from the cysteine to the phenylalanine. The sequence is cut down to CDR3 DNA, 45 bases in frame from base 1. The meaning of the sample's time point label: blood 2 weeks post-SBRT. According to the study, the label for this sample's treatment or condition signals: 15 Gy SBRT to primary tumor, nephrectomy 4 weeks later. To follow tumor-enriched clonotypes, peripheral blood was collected serially from radiation-treated patients at baseline and again at 2 weeks and 4 weeks after SBRT. Renal cell carcinoma with clear cell pathology was present in all patients. The QIAamp DNA Blood Mini Kit (Qiagen) was used to prepare genomic DNA for TCR sequencing. The analyses included just those samples that passed every quality control check.

The data were obtained in a study of radiation and T cells in renal cell carcinoma (TCRdb year 2020). For the study in its entirety: Samples came from a clinical trial, in which primary renal cell carcinomas received 15 Gy stereotactic body radiation therapy followed by nephrectomy 4 weeks later. TCR beta sequencing covered 53 samples in total, comprising around 25 tumors and around 27 peripheral blood samples. Across all 53 samples, several million unique CDR3 nucleotide sequences, encoding 2.5 million to 3 million unique CDR3 amino acid sequences, were identified.

What the research found in general, with its limitations: Because the trial had a single-armed design, the trial could not examine how radiation dose or scheduling affected the TCR repertoire. Because pretreatment tumor biopsies were not available, the baseline intratumoral presence of clonotypes could not be determined. Dynamics of the blood repertoire were not tracked past 4 weeks after treatment. In blood, the top tumor clonotypes increased between baseline and 2 weeks post-radiation and then shrank by 4 weeks, which suggests that tumor-resident clones expanded only transiently.

This specimen consisted of blood, obtained from a patient whose treatment included radiotherapy and nephrectomy. The receptor was isolated from a man between 45 and 60 years old with renal cell carcinoma. In this chain, TRBV6-1 is recombined with TRBJ2-1; a stretch of 12 junction bases matches TRBD2. The CDR3 region reads CASSETETSGGEKFF. The base sequence is TGTGCCAGCAGTGAAACTGAGACTAGCGGGGGCGAGAAGTTCTTC.